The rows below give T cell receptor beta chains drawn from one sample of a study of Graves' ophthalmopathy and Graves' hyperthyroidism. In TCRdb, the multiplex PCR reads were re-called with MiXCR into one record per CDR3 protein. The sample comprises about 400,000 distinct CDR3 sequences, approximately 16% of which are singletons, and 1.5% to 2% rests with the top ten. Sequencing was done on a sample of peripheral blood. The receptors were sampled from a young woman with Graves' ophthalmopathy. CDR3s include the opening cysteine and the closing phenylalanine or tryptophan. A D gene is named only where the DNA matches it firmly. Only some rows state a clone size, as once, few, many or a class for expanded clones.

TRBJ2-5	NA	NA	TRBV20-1	TGCAGTGCCAATCCCCAGGGGCACCAAGAGACCCAGTACTTC	CSANPQGHQETQYF
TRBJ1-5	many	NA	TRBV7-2	TGTGCCAGCAGCCTCAACCTCAGGTACCGGTGGCAGCCCCAGCATTTT	CASSLNLRYRWQPQHF
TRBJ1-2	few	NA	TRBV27	TGTGCCAGCCCCAACGTACAGTCTAACTATGGCTACACCTTC	CASPNVQSNYGYTF
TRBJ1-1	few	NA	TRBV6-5	TGTGCCAGCAGTTCGGGTGTCACGGTTCGCACTGAAGCTTTCTTT	CASSSGVTVRTEAFF
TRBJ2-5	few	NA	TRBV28	TGTGCCAGCAGTTTAACTGGGTTTTGGGAGACCCAGTACTTC	CASSLTGFWETQYF
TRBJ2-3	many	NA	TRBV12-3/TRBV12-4	TGTGCCAGCATCCTCTTTGGGGGACGCACAGATACGCAGTATTTT	CASILFGGRTDTQYF
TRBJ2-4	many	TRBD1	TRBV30	TGTGCCTGGAGTCCCGGACAGGGGAGGGACATTCAGTACTTC	CAWSPGQGRDIQYF
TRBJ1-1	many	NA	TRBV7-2	TGTGCCAGCGCACGAGCAGTCCTCACTGAAGCTTTCTTT	CASARAVLTEAFF
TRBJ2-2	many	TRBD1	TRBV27	TGTGCCAGCAGTTTAAGGTCTACAGGGGGAAACACCGGGGAGCTGTTTTTT	CASSLRSTGGNTGELFF
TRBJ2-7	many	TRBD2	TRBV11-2	TGTGCCAGCAGCTTAGACGCGTACTGTCGGGGAGGGACCTACGAGCAGTACTTC	CASSLDAYCRGGTYEQYF
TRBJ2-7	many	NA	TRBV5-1	TGCGCCAGCAGCTTGGATGCCAGCTTACCCTACGAGCAGTACTTC	CASSLDASLPYEQYF
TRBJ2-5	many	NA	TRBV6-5	TGTGCCAGCAGTTACGATCCCGGGGGCGCCGTTAAGGAGACCCAGTACTTC	CASSYDPGGAVKETQYF
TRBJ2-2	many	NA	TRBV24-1	TGTGCCACCAGGGGGGTCGCCGGGGAGCTGTTTTTT	CATRGVAGELFF
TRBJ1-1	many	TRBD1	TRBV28	TGTGCCAGCAGTTCCTTTAGACAGGGGGCGGCGAAGACTGAAGCTTTCTTT	CASSSFRQGAAKTEAFF
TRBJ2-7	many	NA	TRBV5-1	TGCGCCAGCAGCTTCCCTATTTCGGGCGAGCAGTACTTC	CASSFPISGEQYF
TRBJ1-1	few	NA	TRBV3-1	TGTGCCAGCAGCCAAGCCCAGGATCTTAAAGCTTTCTTT	CASSQAQDLKAFF
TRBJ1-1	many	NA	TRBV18	TGTGCCAGCTCACCTACCCGGGGGGGCCGAAACACTGAAGCTTTCTTT	CASSPTRGGRNTEAFF
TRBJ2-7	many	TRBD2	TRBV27	TGTGCCAGCAGGATAGCGGGAGCAGCCAACGAGCAGTACTTC	CASRIAGAANEQYF
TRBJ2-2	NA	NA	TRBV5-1	TGCGCCAGCAGCTTTGGGCGGAGTAACACCGGGGAGCTGTTTTTT	CASSFGRSNTGELFF
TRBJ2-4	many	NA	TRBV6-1	TGTGCCAGCAGCCAGACTAGTCAGGGGAACATTCAGTACTTC	CASSQTSQGNIQYF
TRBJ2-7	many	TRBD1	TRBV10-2	TGCGCCAGCAGTGGCCCCGGGACAGTCTCTATCGACGAGCAGTACTTC	CASSGPGTVSIDEQYF
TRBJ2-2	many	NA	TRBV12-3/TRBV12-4	TGTGCCAGCAGTTTAGGCCATAACACCGGGGAGCTGTTTTTT	CASSLGHNTGELFF
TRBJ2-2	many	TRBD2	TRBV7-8	TGTGCCAGCAGCTTGGGACTAGCGGGCACCGGGGAGCTGTTTTTT	CASSLGLAGTGELFF